The 13 T cell receptor beta chains below all came from one sample that was sequenced in a study of CD8 T cells in Susac syndrome. The RNA, about 0.5 to 1 ug, was put through reverse transcription using random hexamers. MiXCR was run by TCRdb on the immunoSEQ multiplex PCR reads, yielding one entry per CDR3 protein. The sample carries around 120,000 distinct CDR3 sequences, about 94% recorded once. The sequencing sample was made of CD4+ T cells from PBMCs. The receptors derive from a human donor with multiple sclerosis.

This chain connects TRBV14 to TRBJ1-1, with D possibly matching TRBD1 (5 bases). The CDR3 runs to 15 residues. CDR1 is SGHDN, CDR2 FVKESK, per germline. V gave up 5 bases and J gave up 4 bases, with 17 bases separating them. The CDR3 bases are TGTGCCAGCAGCTCAACCGGGGGGTGGATCACTGAAGCTTTCTTT. It yields the protein CASSSTGGWITEAFF.

The chain joins TRBV7-8 to TRBJ2-5, with 11 bases lining up with TRBD1. The CDR3 runs to 15 residues. Germline CDR1 SGHVS, CDR2 FQNEAQ. Losses at the gene ends were 3 bases for V and 5 bases for J; bases not matched to a gene: 5. CDR3 nucleotide sequence: TGTGCCAGCAGCTTTCGGACAGGGGGCGGTGAGACCCAGTACTTC. It specifies CASSFRTGGGETQYF.

The V and J genes are TRBV27 and TRBJ1-1; D is undetermined. Germline V lookup: CDR1 MNHEY, CDR2 SMNVEV (reference sequence). V was cut by 3 bases and J by 4 bases, with 12 bases left in between. The CDR3 runs 14 residues. The CDR3 sequence is CASSFYGDGTEAFF. The CDR3 DNA follows: TGTGCCAGCAGTTTTTACGGGGATGGCACTGAAGCTTTCTTT.

The chain carries TRBV12-3 or TRBV12-4 and TRBJ2-3; 9 bases align to TRBD2. The length of the CDR3 is 15 residues. The junction had 5 bases not matched to a gene; V was cut back by 7 bases and J by 0 bases. CDR3: CASTAGGFSTDTQYF. The CDR3, as DNA: TGTGCCAGCACGGCGGGGGGGTTTAGCACAGATACGCAGTATTTT.

CDR3 loop: CASSESQEGGFAYSNQPQHF. DNA for the CDR3: TGTGCCAGCAGCGAAAGCCAGGAAGGAGGTTTTGCCTATAGCAATCAGCCCCAGCATTTT. J is TRBJ1-5 and V is TRBV3-1; D remains unclear. The germline CDR1 and CDR2 sequences are LGHDT and YNNKEL (reference sequence). Deletions cut 5 bases from V and 0 bases from J, with 26 bases between. CDR3 size: 20 residues.

The chain combines TRBV6-2 or TRBV6-3 with TRBJ1-2; tentatively, D is TRBD1 (5 bases). Per the germline V gene, CDR1 is MNHEY and CDR2 is SVGEGT. Trimming took 4 bases from V and 8 from J, leaving 14 bases between them. The CDR3 has 13 residues. The CDR3 DNA follows: TGTGCCAGCAGTTTGCACAGGCGGCGCGGCTACACCTTC. As protein: CASSLHRRRGYTF.

CDR3 loop: CAASSSYGYTF. CDR3 in DNA: TGTGCCGCGAGTTCAAGCTATGGCTACACCTTC. The chain joins TRBV6-5 to TRBJ1-2, with D uncertain. Germline V CDR1 and CDR2: MNHEY, SVGAGI. V was shortened by 11 bases and J by 4 bases, with 11 bases between the two germline ends. The CDR3 runs 11 residues.

The rearrangement joins TRBV12-5 to TRBJ1-5; tentatively, D is TRBD1 (5 bases). Looked up from germline, CDR1 is LGHNT and CDR2 is FRNRAP. CDR3 length equals 13 residues. With 6 bases removed from V and 7 bases from J, the gap between germline ends came to 13 bases. CDR3 nucleotides: TGTGCTAGTGGCGGGGGGGACCACCAGCCCCAGCATTTT. As protein: CASGGGDHQPQHF. The entire variable domain, with the rest obtained from reference TRBV12-5 and TRBJ1-5, is as follows: DARVTQTPRHKVTEMGQEVTMRCQPILGHNTVFWYRQTMMQGLELLAYFRNRAPLDDSGMPKDRFSAEMPDATLATLKIQPSEPRDSAVYFCASGGGDHQPQHFGDGTRLSIL.

The chain links TRBV30 to TRBJ1-2; D is ambiguous. The length of the CDR3 is 9 residues. Trimming removed 8 bases at V and 8 bases at J, with 9 bases between. CDR1 and CDR2 from the germline V gene are GTSNPN and SVGIG (reference sequence). The CDR3 loop is CAKLPGYTF. The CDR3 nucleotides are TGTGCCAAATTGCCAGGCTACACCTTC.

The V call is TRBV5-1, the J call TRBJ2-5; D is possibly TRBD1 or TRBD2 (6 bases each). The V and J ends lost 4 bases and 4 bases respectively, with 23 bases between them. The CDR3 loop spans 17 amino acids. The V gene's germline CDR1 is SGHRS and CDR2 YFSETQ. The CDR3 DNA follows: TGCGCCAGCAGCCTGGGGGCCTCTAGCGCTATGGGAGAGACCCAGTACTTC. Protein sequence: CASSLGASSAMGETQYF. The whole variable domain, remainder taken from reference TRBV5-1 and TRBJ2-5, is KAGVTQTPRYLIKTRGQQVTLSCSPISGHRSVSWYQQTPGQGLQFLFEYFSETQRNKGNFPGRFSGRQFSNSRSEMNVSTLELGDSALYLCASSLGASSAMGETQYFGPGTRLLVL.

This chain links TRBV7-9 with TRBJ1-3, with D possibly matching TRBD1 (5 bases). Deletions cut 5 bases from V and 0 bases from J, with 11 bases between. This CDR3 is built from 15 residues. The V gene's germline CDR1 is SEHNR and CDR2 FQNEAQ (reference sequence). CDR3 DNA sequence: TGTGCCAGCAGCCCCCGAGGGACCTCTGGAAACACCATATATTTT. Translation: CASSPRGTSGNTIYF.

V gene TRBV18 combines with J gene TRBJ1-1; D gene ambiguous. CDR1 is KGHSH and CDR2 is LQKENI in the germline V gene. V shed 2 bases and J shed 4 bases, with 11 bases lying between them. There are 14 residues in the CDR3. The DNA of the CDR3 is TGTGCCAGCTCACCAGGAGGGAGGACCACTGAAGCTTTCTTT. Translation: CASSPGGRTTEAFF.

The chain has TRBV7-9 and TRBJ1-4; TRBD1 matches 8 bases. The V and J ends lost 3 bases and 6 bases, in that order; junction bases with no gene match: 3. CDR1 SEHNR and CDR2 FQNEAQ come from the germline V gene (reference sequence). The CDR3 covers 14 residues. The CDR3 DNA is TGTGCCAGCAGCTTTACGGACAGGGATGAAAAACTGTTTTTT. It yields the protein CASSFTDRDEKLFF.